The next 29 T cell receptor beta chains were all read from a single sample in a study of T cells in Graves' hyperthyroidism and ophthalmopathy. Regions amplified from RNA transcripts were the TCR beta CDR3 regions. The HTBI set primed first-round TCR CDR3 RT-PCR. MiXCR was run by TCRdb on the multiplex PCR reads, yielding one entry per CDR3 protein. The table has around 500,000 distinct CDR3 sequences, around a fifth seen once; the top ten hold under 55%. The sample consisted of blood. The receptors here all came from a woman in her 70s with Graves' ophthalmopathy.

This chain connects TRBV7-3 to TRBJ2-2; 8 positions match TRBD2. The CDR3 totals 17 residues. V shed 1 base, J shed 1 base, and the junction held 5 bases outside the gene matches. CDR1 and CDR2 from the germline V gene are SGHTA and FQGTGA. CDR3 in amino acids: CASSLRGAGVNTGELFF. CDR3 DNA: TGTGCCAGCAGCTTAAGGGGAGCGGGAGTGAACACCGGGGAGCTGTTTTTT.

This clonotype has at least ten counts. The CDR3, as DNA: TGTGCCAGCAGCCTGACCCCCTCTACCTACAATGAGCAGTTCTTC. Residues: CASSLTPSTYNEQFF. This chain links TRBV3-1 with TRBJ2-1; D gene ambiguous. V was clipped by 4 bases and J by 2 bases, with 12 bases between them. Germline CDR1 and CDR2: LGHDT and YNNKEL (reference sequence). The CDR3 runs 15 residues.

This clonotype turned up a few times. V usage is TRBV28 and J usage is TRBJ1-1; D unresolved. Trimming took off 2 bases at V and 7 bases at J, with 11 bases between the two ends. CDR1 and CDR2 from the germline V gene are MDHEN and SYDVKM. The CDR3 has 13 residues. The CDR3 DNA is TGTGCCAGCAGTTTAGGTTCTCAGTATGAAGCTTTCTTT. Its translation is CASSLGSQYEAFF.

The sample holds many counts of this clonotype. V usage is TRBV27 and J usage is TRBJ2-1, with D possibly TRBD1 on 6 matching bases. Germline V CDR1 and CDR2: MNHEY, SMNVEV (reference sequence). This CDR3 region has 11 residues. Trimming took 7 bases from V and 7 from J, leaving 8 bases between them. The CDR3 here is CASTQGNEQFF. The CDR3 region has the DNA TGTGCCAGCACCCAGGGGAATGAGCAGTTCTTC.

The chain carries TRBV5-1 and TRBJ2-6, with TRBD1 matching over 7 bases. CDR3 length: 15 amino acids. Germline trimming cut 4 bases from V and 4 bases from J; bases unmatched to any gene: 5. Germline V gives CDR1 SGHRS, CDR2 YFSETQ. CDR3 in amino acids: CASSDRASGANVLTF. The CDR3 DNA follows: TGCGCCAGCAGCGACAGGGCATCAGGGGCCAACGTCCTGACTTTC.

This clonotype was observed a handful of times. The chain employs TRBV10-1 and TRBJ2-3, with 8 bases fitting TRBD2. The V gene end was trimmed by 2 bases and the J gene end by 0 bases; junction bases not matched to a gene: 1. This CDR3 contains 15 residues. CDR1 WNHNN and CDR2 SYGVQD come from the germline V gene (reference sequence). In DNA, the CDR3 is TGCGCCAGCAGTGAGACTAGCGGAAGCACAGATACGCAGTATTTT. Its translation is CASSETSGSTDTQYF.

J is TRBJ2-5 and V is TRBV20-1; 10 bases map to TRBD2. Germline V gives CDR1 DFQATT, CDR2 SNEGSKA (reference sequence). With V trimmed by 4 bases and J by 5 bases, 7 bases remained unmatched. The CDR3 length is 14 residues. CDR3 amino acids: CSANLAGVSETQYF. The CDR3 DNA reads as TGCAGTGCTAACCTAGCGGGAGTTAGTGAGACCCAGTACTTC.

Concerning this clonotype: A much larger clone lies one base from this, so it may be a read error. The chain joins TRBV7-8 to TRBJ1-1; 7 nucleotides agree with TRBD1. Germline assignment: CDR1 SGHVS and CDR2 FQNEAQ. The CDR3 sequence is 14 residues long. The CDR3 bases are TGTGCCAGCAGCCCCCTGGACAGGAACACTGAAGCTCTCTTT. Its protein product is CASSPLDRNTEALF.

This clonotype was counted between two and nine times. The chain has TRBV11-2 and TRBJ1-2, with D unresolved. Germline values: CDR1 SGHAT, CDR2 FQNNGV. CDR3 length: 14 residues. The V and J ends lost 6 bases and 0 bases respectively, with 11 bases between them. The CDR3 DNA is TGTGCCAGCAGAAAATGGCAGACTAACTATGGCTACACCTTC. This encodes CASRKWQTNYGYTF.

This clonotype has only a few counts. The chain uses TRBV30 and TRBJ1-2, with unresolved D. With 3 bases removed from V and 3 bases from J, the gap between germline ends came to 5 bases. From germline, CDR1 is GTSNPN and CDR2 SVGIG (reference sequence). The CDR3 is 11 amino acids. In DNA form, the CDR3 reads TGTGCCTGGAGGGCCCACTATGGCTACACCTTC. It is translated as CAWRAHYGYTF.

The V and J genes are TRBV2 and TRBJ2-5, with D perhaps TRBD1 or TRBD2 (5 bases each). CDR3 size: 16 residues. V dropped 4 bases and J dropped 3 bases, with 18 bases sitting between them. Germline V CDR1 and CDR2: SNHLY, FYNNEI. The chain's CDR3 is CASSVPLGRGKETQYF. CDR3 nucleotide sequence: TGTGCCAGCAGTGTACCCCTGGGACGGGGAAAAGAGACCCAGTACTTC.

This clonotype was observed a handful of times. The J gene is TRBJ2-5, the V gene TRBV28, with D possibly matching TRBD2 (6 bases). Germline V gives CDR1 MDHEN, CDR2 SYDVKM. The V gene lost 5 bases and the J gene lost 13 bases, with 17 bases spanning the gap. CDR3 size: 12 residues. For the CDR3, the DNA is TGTGCCAGCAGTCTGCGGCGGGGTATTTCGTACTTC. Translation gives CASSLRRGISYF.

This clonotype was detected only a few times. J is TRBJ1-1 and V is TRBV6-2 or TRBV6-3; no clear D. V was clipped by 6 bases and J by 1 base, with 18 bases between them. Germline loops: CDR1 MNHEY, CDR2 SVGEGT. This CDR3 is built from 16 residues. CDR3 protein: CASSQLGPNGNTEAFF. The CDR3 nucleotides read TGTGCCAGCAGCCAACTGGGCCCAAACGGGAACACTGAAGCTTTCTTT.

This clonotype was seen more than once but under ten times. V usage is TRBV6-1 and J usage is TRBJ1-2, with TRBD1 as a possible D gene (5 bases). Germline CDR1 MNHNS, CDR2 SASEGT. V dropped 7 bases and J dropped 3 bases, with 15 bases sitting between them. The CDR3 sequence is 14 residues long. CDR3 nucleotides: TGTGCCAGCAAACCCGGGACGGGAGACTATGGCTACACCTTC. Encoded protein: CASKPGTGDYGYTF.

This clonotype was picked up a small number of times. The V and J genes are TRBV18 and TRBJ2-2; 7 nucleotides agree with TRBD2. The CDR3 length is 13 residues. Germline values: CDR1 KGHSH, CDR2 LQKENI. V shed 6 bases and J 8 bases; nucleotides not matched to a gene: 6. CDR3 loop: CASSPPGGGELFF. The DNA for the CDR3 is TGTGCCAGCTCCCCTCCGGGAGGAGGGGAGCTGTTTTTT.

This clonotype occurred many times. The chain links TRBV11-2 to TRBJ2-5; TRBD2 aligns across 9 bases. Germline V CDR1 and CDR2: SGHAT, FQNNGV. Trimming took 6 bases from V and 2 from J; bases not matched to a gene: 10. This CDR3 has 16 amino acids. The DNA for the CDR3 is TGTGCCAGCAGTGTGGCTAGCGGGATCTTACAAGAGACCCAGTACTTC. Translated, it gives CASSVASGILQETQYF.

The CDR3 protein is CASSWQTSNTGELFF. The CDR3 DNA reads as TGCGCCAGCAGCTGGCAGACTTCGAACACCGGGGAGCTGTTTTTT. The rearrangement links TRBV5-1 to TRBJ2-2; D is undetermined. This CDR3 has 15 amino acids. CDR1 and CDR2 (germline): SGHRS, YFSETQ. V lost 3 bases, J lost 0 bases, and 9 bases lay in between.

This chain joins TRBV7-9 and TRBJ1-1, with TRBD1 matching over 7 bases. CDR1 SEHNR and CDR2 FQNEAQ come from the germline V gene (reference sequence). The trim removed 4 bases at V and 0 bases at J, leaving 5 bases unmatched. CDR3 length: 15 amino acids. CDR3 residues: CASSWGQPMNTEAFF. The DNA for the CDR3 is TGTGCCAGCAGCTGGGGACAGCCTATGAACACTGAAGCTTTCTTT.

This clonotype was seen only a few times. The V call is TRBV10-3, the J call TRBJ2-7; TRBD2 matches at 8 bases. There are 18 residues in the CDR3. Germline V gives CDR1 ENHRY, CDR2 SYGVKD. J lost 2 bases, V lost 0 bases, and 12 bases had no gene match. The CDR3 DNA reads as TGTGCCATCAGTGAGTCGGGTCTAGCGGGCCAGCGCCCCTACGAGCAGTACTTC. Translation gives CAISESGLAGQRPYEQYF.

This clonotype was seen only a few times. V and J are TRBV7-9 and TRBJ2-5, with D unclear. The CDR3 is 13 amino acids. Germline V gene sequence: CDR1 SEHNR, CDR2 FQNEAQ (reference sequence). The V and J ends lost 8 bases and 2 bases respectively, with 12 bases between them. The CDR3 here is CASRALLQETQYF. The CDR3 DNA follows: TGTGCCAGCCGGGCCCTTTTGCAAGAGACCCAGTACTTC.

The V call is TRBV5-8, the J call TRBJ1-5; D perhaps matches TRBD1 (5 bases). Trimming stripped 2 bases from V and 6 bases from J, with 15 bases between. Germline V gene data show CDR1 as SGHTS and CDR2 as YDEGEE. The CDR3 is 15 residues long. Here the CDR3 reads CASSFNGDVVQPQHF. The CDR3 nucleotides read TGTGCCAGCAGCTTTAACGGGGACGTCGTTCAGCCCCAGCATTTT.

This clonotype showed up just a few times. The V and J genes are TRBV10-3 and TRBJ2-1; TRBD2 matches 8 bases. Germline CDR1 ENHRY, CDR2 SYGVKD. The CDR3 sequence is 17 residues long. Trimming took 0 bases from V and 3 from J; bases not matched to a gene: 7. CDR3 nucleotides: TGTGCCATCAGTGAGTCGGTAGCGGGGATAGGCTACAATGAGCAGTTCTTC. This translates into CAISESVAGIGYNEQFF.

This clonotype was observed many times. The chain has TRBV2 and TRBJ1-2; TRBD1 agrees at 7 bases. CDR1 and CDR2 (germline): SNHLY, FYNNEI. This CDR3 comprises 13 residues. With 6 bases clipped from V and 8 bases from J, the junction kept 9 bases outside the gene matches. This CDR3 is CASRRQGGRGYTF. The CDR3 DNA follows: TGTGCCAGCAGACGACAGGGAGGGAGAGGCTACACCTTC. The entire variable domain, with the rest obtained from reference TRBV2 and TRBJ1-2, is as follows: EPEVTQTPSHQVTQMGQEVILRCVPISNHLYFYWYRQILGQKVEFLVSFYNNEISEKSEIFDDQFSVERPDGSNFTLKIRSTKLEDSAMYFCASRRQGGRGYTFGSGTRLTVV.

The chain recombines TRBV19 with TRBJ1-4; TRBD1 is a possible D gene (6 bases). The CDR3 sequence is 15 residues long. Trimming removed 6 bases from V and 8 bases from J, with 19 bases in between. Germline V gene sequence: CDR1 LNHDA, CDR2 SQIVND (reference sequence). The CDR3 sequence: CASSPTGPLGEKLFF. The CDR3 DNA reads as TGTGCCAGTAGCCCCACAGGGCCACTTGGGGAAAAACTGTTTTTT.

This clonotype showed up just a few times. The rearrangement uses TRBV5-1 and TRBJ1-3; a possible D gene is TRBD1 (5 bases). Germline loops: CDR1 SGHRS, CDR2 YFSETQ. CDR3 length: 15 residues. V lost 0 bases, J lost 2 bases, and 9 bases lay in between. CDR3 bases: TGCGCCAGCAGCTTGGCGGCAGGGACTGGAAACACCATATATTTT. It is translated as CASSLAAGTGNTIYF.

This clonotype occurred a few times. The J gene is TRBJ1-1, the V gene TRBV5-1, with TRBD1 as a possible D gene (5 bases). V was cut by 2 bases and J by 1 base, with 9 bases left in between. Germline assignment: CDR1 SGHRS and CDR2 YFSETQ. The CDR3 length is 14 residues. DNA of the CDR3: TGCGCCAGCAGCTTTATCGGGGGGAACACTGAAGCTTTCTTT. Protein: CASSFIGGNTEAFF.

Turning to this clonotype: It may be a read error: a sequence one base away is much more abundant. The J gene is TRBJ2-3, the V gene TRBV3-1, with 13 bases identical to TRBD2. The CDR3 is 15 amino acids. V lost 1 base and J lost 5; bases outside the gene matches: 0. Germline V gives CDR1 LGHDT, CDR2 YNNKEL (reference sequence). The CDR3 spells CASSQGLAGGDTQYF. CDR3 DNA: TGTGCCAGCAGCCAAGGACTAGCGGGAGGAGATACGCAGTATTTT.

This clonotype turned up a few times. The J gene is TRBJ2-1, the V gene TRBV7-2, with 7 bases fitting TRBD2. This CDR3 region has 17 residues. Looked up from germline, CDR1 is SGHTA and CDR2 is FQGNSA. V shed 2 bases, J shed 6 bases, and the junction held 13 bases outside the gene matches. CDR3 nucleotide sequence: TGTGCCAGCAGCTTAACTAGCGCTTTGTACCCCGTCAATGAGCAGTTCTTC. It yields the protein CASSLTSALYPVNEQFF.

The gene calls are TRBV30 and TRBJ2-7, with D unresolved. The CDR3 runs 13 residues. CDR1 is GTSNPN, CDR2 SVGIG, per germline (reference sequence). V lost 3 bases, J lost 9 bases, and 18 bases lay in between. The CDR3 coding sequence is TGTGCCTGGAGAGCTCCAAGTACGGTCGGGCAGTACTTC. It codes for CAWRAPSTVGQYF.